This T cell receptor beta chain came from a study of T cell repertoires in cytomegalovirus infection. With 5 bases removed from V and 7 bases from J, the gap between germline ends came to 8 bases. Germline CDR1 reads MGHDK; CDR2 reads SYGVNS. The CDR3 has 11 residues. In TCRdb, the reads were re-called with MiXCR into one record per CDR3 protein. Of 170,000 or so distinct CDR3 sequences listed, 15% to 20% are singletons. V and J are TRBV25-1 and TRBJ1-1, with no clear D. The sequenced sample consisted of CD8+ T cells from PBMCs. The source of this sequence is a human donor in good health (CMV status not recorded). Some clones in this sample may be carry-over from other donors' samples. The CDR3 spells CASSFRGEAFF. CDR3 DNA sequence: TGTGCCAGCAGTTTCCGGGGTGAAGCTTTCTTT. The full variable domain, its missing parts supplied by reference TRBV25-1 and TRBJ1-1, is EADIYQTPRYLVIGTGKKITLECSQTMGHDKMYWYQQDPGMELHLIHYSYGVNSTEKGDLSSESTVSRIRTEHFPLTLESARPSHTSQYLCASSFRGEAFFGQGTRLTVV.